Only a few counts were recorded for the clone carrying this TCR beta chain. Antigen: not known. These data are taken from a study of molecular identifiers for immune sequencing clone quantification. Study summary: Four of five RNA aliquots from around 18,000 or 91,000 naive CD8 T cells were sequenced.

The germline gives CDR1 SGDLS, CDR2 YYNGEE. V was clipped by 4 bases and J by 4 bases; unmatched bases: 5. The CDR3 is made up of 15 amino acids. When naive CD8 T cells were sorted, they were gated as CD8+CD4-CCR7+CD45RA+. Listed TCR primers, together with previously described methods, were used for the bulk TCR libraries. TCRdb passed the PCR reads through MiXCR, listing each CDR3 protein once. This sample carries around 470,000 distinct CDR3 sequences, roughly 26% of them seen once, and the ten largest clones take around 0.76%. Broader study findings: Clonotypes topping 20 RNA copies carried over 99% of effector molecules but under 1% of naive ones.

The origin of this receptor is a human donor in good health. Some libraries in this study had Jurkat cell RNA spiked in. The gene calls are TRBV9 and TRBJ1-1; TRBD1 aligns across 12 bases. Sequencing was performed on naive CD8+ T cells from blood, with Jurkat cell RNA spiked in. The subset: FACS-sorted CD8+CD4-CCR7+CD45RA+ naive T cells. The CDR3 loop is CASSPGQGAGTEAFF. CDR3 coding DNA: TGTGCCAGCAGCCCGGGACAGGGGGCGGGCACTGAAGCTTTCTTT.